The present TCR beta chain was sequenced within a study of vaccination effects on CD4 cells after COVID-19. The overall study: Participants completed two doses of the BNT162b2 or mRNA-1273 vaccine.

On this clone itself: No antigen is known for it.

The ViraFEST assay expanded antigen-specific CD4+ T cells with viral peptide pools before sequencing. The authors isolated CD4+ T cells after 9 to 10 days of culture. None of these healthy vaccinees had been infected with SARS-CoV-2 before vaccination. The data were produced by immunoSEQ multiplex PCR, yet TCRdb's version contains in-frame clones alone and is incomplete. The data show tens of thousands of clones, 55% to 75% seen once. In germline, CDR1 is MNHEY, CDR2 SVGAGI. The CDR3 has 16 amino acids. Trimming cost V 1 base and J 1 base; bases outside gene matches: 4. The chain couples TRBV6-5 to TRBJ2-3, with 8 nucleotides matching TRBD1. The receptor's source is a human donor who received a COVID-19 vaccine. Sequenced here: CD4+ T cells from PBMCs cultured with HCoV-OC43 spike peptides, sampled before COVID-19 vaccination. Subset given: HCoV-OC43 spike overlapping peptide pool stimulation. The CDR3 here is CASSYYGQGRTDTQYF. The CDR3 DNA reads TGTGCCAGCAGTTACTACGGACAGGGACGCACAGATACGCAGTATTTT.